Given below is one T cell receptor beta chain in context. The antigen is unknown. Primers for the PCR totalled 60 Vbeta and 13 Jbeta. Per the study methods: Later, 75 million to 100 million unique TCR beta chains were counted in an analysis, and 8.5 million to 13 million of them were shared. Assay: immunoSEQ multiplex PCR; the TCRdb copy retains only in-frame clones and omits some. Clonal size and the V and J genes are those of that table, whereas D and trimming came from the DNA. Counted here are approximately 150,000 clones, 82% occurring once; the ten biggest clones make up about 10%. These data come from a study of cytomegalovirus exposure and HLA in healthy donors. Study-wide results and limits: When analyzed later, the rates of TCR association showed variation by HLA locus, with DRB1 the most and HLA-C the fewest. The authors confirmed in vitro that a few CMV-associated chains were specific for CMV antigens. Data from an earlier analysis indicated that most TCR beta V segments were productive either about 87% or about 30% of the time.

Germline V gene data show CDR1 as MRHNA and CDR2 as SNTAGT. The V end lost 0 bases, the J end lost 10 bases, and 21 bases lay between the germline ends. This CDR3 is 16 amino acids long. This TCR derives from a man in his fifties or sixties in good health and CMV-seropositive. J is TRBJ1-2 and V is TRBV6-4; D is ambiguous. The sequenced material came from PBMCs. CDR3 nucleotides: TGTGCCAGCAGTGACTCCATGGGGTCGGGGATAGAGGACTACACCTTC. It codes for CASSDSMGSGIEDYTF.